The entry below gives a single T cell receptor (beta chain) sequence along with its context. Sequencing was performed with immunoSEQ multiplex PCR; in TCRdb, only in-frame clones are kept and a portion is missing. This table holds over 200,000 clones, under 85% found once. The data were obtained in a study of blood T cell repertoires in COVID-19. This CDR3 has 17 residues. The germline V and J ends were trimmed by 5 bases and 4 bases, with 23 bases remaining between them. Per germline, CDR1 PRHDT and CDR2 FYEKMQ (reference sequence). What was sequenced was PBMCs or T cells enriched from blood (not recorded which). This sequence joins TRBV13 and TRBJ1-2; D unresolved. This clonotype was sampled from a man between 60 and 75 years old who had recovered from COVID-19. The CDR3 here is CASSEGREKVHSYGYTF. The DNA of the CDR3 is TGTGCCAGCAGCGAAGGGAGGGAGAAGGTTCATAGCTATGGCTACACCTTC.